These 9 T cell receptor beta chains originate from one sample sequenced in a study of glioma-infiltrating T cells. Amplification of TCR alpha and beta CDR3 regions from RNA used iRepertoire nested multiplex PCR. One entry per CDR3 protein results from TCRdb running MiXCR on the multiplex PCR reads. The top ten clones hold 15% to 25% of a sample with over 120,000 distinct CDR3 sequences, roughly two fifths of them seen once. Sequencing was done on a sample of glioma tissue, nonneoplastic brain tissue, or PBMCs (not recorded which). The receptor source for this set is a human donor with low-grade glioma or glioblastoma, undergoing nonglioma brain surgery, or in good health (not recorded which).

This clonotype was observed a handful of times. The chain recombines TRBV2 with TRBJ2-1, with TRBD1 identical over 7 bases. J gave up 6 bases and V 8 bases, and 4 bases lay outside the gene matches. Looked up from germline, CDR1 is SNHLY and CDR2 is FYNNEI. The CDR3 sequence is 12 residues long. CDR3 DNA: TGTGCCAGCGCTGGACAGGTCAATGAGCAGTTCTTC. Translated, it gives CASAGQVNEQFF.

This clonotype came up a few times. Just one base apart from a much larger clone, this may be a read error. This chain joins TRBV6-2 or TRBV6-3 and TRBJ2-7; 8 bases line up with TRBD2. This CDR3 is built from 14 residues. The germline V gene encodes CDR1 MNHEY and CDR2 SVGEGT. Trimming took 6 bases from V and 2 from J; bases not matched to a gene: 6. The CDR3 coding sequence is TGTGCCAGCAGGAGGACTAGCAGAACCTACGAGCAGTACTTC. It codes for CASRRTSRTYEQYF.

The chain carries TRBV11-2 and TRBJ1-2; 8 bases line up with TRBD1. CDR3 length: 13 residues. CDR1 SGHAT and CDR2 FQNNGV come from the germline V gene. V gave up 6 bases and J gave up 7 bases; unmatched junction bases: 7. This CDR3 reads CASRFQGAGGYTF. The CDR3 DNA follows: TGTGCCAGCAGATTTCAGGGGGCAGGTGGCTACACCTTC.

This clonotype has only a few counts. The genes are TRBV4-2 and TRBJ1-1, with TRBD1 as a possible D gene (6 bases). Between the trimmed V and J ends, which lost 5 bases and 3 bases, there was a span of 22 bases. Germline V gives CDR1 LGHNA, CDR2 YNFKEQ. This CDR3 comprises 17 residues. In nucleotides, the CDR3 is TGTGCCAGCAGCTTGGGAGACAGGTTCCAGGGGCACACTGAAGCTTTCTTT. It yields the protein CASSLGDRFQGHTEAFF.

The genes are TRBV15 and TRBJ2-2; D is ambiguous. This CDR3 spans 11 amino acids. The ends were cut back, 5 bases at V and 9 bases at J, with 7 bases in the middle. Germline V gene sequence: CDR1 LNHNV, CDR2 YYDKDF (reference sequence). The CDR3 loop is CATSGGRELFF. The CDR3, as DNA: TGTGCCACCAGCGGTGGCCGGGAGCTGTTTTTT. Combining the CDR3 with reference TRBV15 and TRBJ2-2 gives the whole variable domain DAMVIQNPRYQVTQFGKPVTLSCSQTLNHNVMYWYQQKSSQAPKLLFHYYDKDFNNEADTPDNFQSRRPNTSFCFLDIRSPGLGDTAMYLCATSGGRELFFGEGSRLTVL.

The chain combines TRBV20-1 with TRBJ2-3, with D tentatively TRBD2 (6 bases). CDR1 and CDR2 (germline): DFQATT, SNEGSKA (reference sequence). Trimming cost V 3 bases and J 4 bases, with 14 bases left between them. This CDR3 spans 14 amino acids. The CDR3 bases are TGCAGTGCTAGGCAGACTAGTCGTGCAGATACGCAGTATTTT. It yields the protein CSARQTSRADTQYF.

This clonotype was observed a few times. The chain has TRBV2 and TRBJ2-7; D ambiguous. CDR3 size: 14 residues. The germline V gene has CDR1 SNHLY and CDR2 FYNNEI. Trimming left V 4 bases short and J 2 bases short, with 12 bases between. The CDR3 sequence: CASSVGNGPYEQYF. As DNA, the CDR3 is TGTGCCAGCAGTGTTGGTAACGGACCCTACGAGCAGTACTTC.

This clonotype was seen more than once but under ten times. CDR3: CASSPGEGSYNEQFF. CDR3 bases: TGTGCCAGCTCACCAGGTGAAGGTTCCTACAATGAGCAGTTCTTC. The gene calls are TRBV18 and TRBJ2-1; D remains ambiguous. The V end lost 2 bases, the J end lost 1 base, and 9 bases lay between the germline ends. The CDR3 spans 15 residues. Germline-derived CDR1 and CDR2 are KGHSH and LQKENI.

The CDR3 protein is CASSLGIRGGYEQYF. In nucleotides, the CDR3 is TGTGCCAGCAGCTTAGGGATCAGGGGAGGATACGAGCAGTACTTC. J is TRBJ2-7 and V is TRBV13, with D possibly called TRBD1 or TRBD2 (6 bases each). Trimming removed 0 bases at V and 4 bases at J, with 13 bases between. This CDR3 is built from 15 residues. Germline V gene sequence: CDR1 PRHDT, CDR2 FYEKMQ (reference sequence).